This entry is about one T cell receptor beta chain. Its specificity is not known. CDR3 size: 14 residues. V lost 0 bases and J lost 8; bases outside the gene matches: 5. Germline V gene sequence: CDR1 SGHDN, CDR2 FVKESK. This sample stems from a study of OX40 agonist ivuxolimab in advanced cancers. The study's findings and limits: Mean expanded clone counts were higher in CD8+ than CD4+ T cells. Both blood CD4+ and CD8+ T cells showed clonal growth by week 6 at 0.1 to 3.0 mg/kg.

Sequencing used immunoSEQ multiplex PCR; TCRdb keeps in-frame clones, though not all of them. Among tens of thousands of clones listed, 87% were seen once. The sequencing used CD4+ or CD8+ T cells sorted from blood, collected in a trial of the OX40 agonist ivuxolimab. This rearrangement joins TRBV14 to TRBJ1-2; TRBD1 agrees at 8 bases. The origin of this receptor is an adult with an advanced solid tumor such as melanoma, head and neck, liver or kidney cancer. This chain's CDR3 is CASSQDDRGGGYTF. CDR3 nucleotide sequence: TGTGCCAGCAGCCAAGACGACAGGGGAGGCGGCTACACCTTC.